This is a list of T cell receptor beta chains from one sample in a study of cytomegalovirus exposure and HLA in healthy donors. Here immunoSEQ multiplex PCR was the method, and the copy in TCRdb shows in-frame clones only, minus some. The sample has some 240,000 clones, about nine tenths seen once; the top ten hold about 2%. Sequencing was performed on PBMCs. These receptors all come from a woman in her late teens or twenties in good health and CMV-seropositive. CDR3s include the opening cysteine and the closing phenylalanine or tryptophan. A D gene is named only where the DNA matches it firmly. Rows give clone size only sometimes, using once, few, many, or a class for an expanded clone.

CDR3nt: TGTGCCAGCAGCCTCCAAGGACTTGTTGGTGGTGAGCAGTTCTTC
CDR3aa: CASSLQGLVGGEQFF
d_gene: -
abundance: -
v_gene: TRBV7-2
j_gene: TRBJ2-1

CDR3nt: TGTGCCAGCAGTTTTGGGACGGGACTAGCGGGAGCGAGGGGTTACGAGCAGTACTTC
CDR3aa: CASSFGTGLAGARGYEQYF
d_gene: TRBD2
abundance: -
v_gene: TRBV28
j_gene: TRBJ2-7

CDR3nt: TGCAGTGCGCAACATCAAGAGACCCAGTACTTC
CDR3aa: CSAQHQETQYF
d_gene: -
abundance: -
v_gene: TRBV20-1
j_gene: TRBJ2-5

CDR3nt: TGTGCCAGCATGGTGATAGCGGGAGGGGCAGATACGCAGTATTTT
CDR3aa: CASMVIAGGADTQYF
d_gene: TRBD2
abundance: -
v_gene: TRBV28
j_gene: TRBJ2-3

CDR3nt: TGTGCCAGCAGCTTAGCGGGGGGTCTCCAGGCCGAGCAGTACTTC
CDR3aa: CASSLAGGLQAEQYF
d_gene: -
abundance: -
v_gene: TRBV7-9
j_gene: TRBJ2-7

CDR3nt: TGTGCCAGCAGTTCCAGGGTGGGCGGGGCCAACGTCCTGACTTTC
CDR3aa: CASSSRVGGANVLTF
d_gene: -
abundance: -
v_gene: TRBV28
j_gene: TRBJ2-6

CDR3nt: TGTGCCAGCAGCCCCGGGGGGCCCTACGAGCAGTACTTC
CDR3aa: CASSPGGPYEQYF
d_gene: -
abundance: once
v_gene: TRBV4-2
j_gene: TRBJ2-7

CDR3nt: TGCGCCAGCAGCTTTGGTAGCGGACGCCAAGAGACCCAGTACTTC
CDR3aa: CASSFGSGRQETQYF
d_gene: -
abundance: -
v_gene: TRBV5-1
j_gene: TRBJ2-5

CDR3nt: TGCGCCAGCAGCCCCGGCGGCGGGAGGGCCCGGGAGACCCAGTACTTC
CDR3aa: CASSPGGGRARETQYF
d_gene: TRBD2
abundance: -
v_gene: TRBV4-1
j_gene: TRBJ2-5

CDR3nt: TGTGCCAGTAGTATAGAGAGGGGAGGAGGCTATGGCTACACCTTC
CDR3aa: CASSIERGGGYGYTF
d_gene: -
abundance: -
v_gene: TRBV19
j_gene: TRBJ1-2

CDR3nt: TGTGCCATCAGTGAGGCGGCATATCAGCCCCAGCATTTT
CDR3aa: CAISEAAYQPQHF
d_gene: -
abundance: -
v_gene: TRBV10-3
j_gene: TRBJ1-5

CDR3nt: TGTGCCAGCACCACCCCACGGGGGAGCTCCTACAATGAGCAGTTCTTC
CDR3aa: CASTTPRGSSYNEQFF
d_gene: -
abundance: -
v_gene: TRBV5-4
j_gene: TRBJ2-1

CDR3nt: TGTGCCTGGAGTGTACTGGTCACCGGGGAGCTGTTTTTT
CDR3aa: CAWSVLVTGELFF
d_gene: -
abundance: few
v_gene: TRBV30
j_gene: TRBJ2-2

CDR3nt: TGTGCCAGCAGCACTAGCGGGAGCCAAGAGACCCAGTACTTC
CDR3aa: CASSTSGSQETQYF
d_gene: TRBD2
abundance: -
v_gene: TRBV7-9
j_gene: TRBJ2-5

CDR3nt: TGTGCCAGCTCGTTCAGCGGACCCTACGAGCAGTACTTC
CDR3aa: CASSFSGPYEQYF
d_gene: -
abundance: -
v_gene: TRBV18
j_gene: TRBJ2-7

CDR3nt: TGCGCCAGCAGCCAGGTCCAAACAGCGGGAGAAGGGAAAGATACGCAGTATTTT
CDR3aa: CASSQVQTAGEGKDTQYF
d_gene: TRBD2
abundance: once
v_gene: TRBV4-1
j_gene: TRBJ2-3

CDR3nt: TGTGCCTGGTCGACAGGGGCGAATCAGCCCCAGCATTTT
CDR3aa: CAWSTGANQPQHF
d_gene: TRBD1
abundance: -
v_gene: TRBV30
j_gene: TRBJ1-5

CDR3nt: TGTGCCTGGAGTCGACAGAATAGCTACGAGCAGTACTTC
CDR3aa: CAWSRQNSYEQYF
d_gene: -
abundance: -
v_gene: TRBV30
j_gene: TRBJ2-7

CDR3nt: TGTGCCAGCAGTTTGTCAATTCAAGGTGGGAGGGCCAGCGGGGAGCTGTTTTTT
CDR3aa: CASSLSIQGGRASGELFF
d_gene: TRBD2
abundance: -
v_gene: TRBV27
j_gene: TRBJ2-2

CDR3nt: TGTGCCAGTATCGGGGTCACAGCCTACACCGGGGAGCTGTTTTTT
CDR3aa: CASIGVTAYTGELFF
d_gene: -
abundance: once
v_gene: TRBV19
j_gene: TRBJ2-2

CDR3nt: TGTGCCAGCAGTGATCTTGGACTAGTCATCAGAGAGACCCAGTACTTC
CDR3aa: CASSDLGLVIRETQYF
d_gene: TRBD2
abundance: -
v_gene: TRBV6-1
j_gene: TRBJ2-5

CDR3nt: TGTGCCAGCAGCTCAATTCAGGGGGCGGCGGAATACGAGCAGTACTTC
CDR3aa: CASSSIQGAAEYEQYF
d_gene: TRBD1
abundance: -
v_gene: TRBV5-6
j_gene: TRBJ2-7

CDR3nt: TGTGCCACCCAGGGTGCTGAGCAGTTCTTC
CDR3aa: CATQGAEQFF
d_gene: -
abundance: -
v_gene: TRBV6-5
j_gene: TRBJ2-1

CDR3nt: TGTGCCAGCAGCTTAGGGACAGGGTACACTGAAGCTTTCTTT
CDR3aa: CASSLGTGYTEAFF
d_gene: TRBD1
abundance: -
v_gene: TRBV7-8
j_gene: TRBJ1-1

CDR3nt: TGTGCCAGCAGTGTGGGGGGAAGTAGAGGCTACACCTTC
CDR3aa: CASSVGGSRGYTF
d_gene: -
abundance: -
v_gene: TRBV25-1
j_gene: TRBJ1-2

CDR3nt: TGTGCCAGCAGCTGGGGGACTAGAGATGAGCAGTACTTC
CDR3aa: CASSWGTRDEQYF
d_gene: TRBD2
abundance: -
v_gene: TRBV27
j_gene: TRBJ2-7

CDR3nt: TGCGCCAGCAGCCACCGGACAGGGCCGAGGAGTGAATTC
CDR3aa: CASSHRTGPRSEF
d_gene: TRBD1
abundance: -
v_gene: TRBV4-1
j_gene: TRBJ1-2

CDR3nt: TGTGCCAGCAGATTGACAGGGGGGGAAACTGAAGCTTTCTTT
CDR3aa: CASRLTGGETEAFF
d_gene: TRBD1
abundance: -
v_gene: TRBV5-6
j_gene: TRBJ1-1

CDR3nt: TGTGCCAGCAGTTTATCCCTCCCGACGGGACTGACTTATGTCACCGGGGAGCTGTTTTTT
CDR3aa: CASSLSLPTGLTYVTGELFF
d_gene: -
abundance: -
v_gene: TRBV28
j_gene: TRBJ2-2

CDR3nt: TGTGCCAGCAGTTATAGCAAGTGGAGCACAGATACGCAGTATTTT
CDR3aa: CASSYSKWSTDTQYF
d_gene: -
abundance: -
v_gene: TRBV6-5
j_gene: TRBJ2-3

CDR3nt: TGTGCCAGTAGCCCCGACAGGTACTCCTACAATGAGCAGTTCTTC
CDR3aa: CASSPDRYSYNEQFF
d_gene: -
abundance: -
v_gene: TRBV19
j_gene: TRBJ2-1

CDR3nt: TGTGCCAACAAGCGGGAGGGCCTCCCTTTGAGGGTTCAGTACTTC
CDR3aa: CANKREGLPLRVQYF
d_gene: TRBD2
abundance: -
v_gene: TRBV27
j_gene: TRBJ2-4

CDR3nt: TGTGCCAGCAGCCAGGGGGGGACAGGGGCGAACACTGAAGCTTTCTTT
CDR3aa: CASSQGGTGANTEAFF
d_gene: TRBD1
abundance: -
v_gene: TRBV4-2
j_gene: TRBJ1-1

CDR3nt: TGTGCCTGGAGCCGGAACACTGAAGCTTTCTTT
CDR3aa: CAWSRNTEAFF
d_gene: -
abundance: -
v_gene: TRBV30
j_gene: TRBJ1-1

CDR3nt: TGTGCCAGCAGCTCAGACGAGACAGGGCACAATGAGCAGTTCTTC
CDR3aa: CASSSDETGHNEQFF
d_gene: TRBD1
abundance: few
v_gene: TRBV7-9
j_gene: TRBJ2-1

CDR3nt: TGTGCCAGCAGCTTAAGGTCAGCAGCGCTAGCGAATGAGCAGTTCTTC
CDR3aa: CASSLRSAALANEQFF
d_gene: -
abundance: -
v_gene: TRBV7-3
j_gene: TRBJ2-1

CDR3nt: TGTGCCAGCAGCTTAGGGGCTAGCGGGAGCCCTAGCTCCTACGAGCAGTACTTC
CDR3aa: CASSLGASGSPSSYEQYF
d_gene: TRBD2
abundance: -
v_gene: TRBV7-6
j_gene: TRBJ2-7

CDR3nt: TGTGCCAGCAGCCTAAACAGGGGGGCCTACGAGCAGTACTTC
CDR3aa: CASSLNRGAYEQYF
d_gene: TRBD1
abundance: -
v_gene: TRBV5-5
j_gene: TRBJ2-7

CDR3nt: TGTGCCAGCAGTGAATACACTTCGACTAGAGGTACTGAGCAGTTCTTC
CDR3aa: CASSEYTSTRGTEQFF
d_gene: -
abundance: -
v_gene: TRBV6-1
j_gene: TRBJ2-1

CDR3nt: TGTGCCAGCAGTTACTCGTTGGACAGCTCCTACGAGCAGTACTTC
CDR3aa: CASSYSLDSSYEQYF
d_gene: -
abundance: many
v_gene: TRBV6-5
j_gene: TRBJ2-7

CDR3nt: TGTGCCAGCAGCCCGCCGGACCTCCGGGACAGGGAATGCGGCTACACCTTC
CDR3aa: CASSPPDLRDRECGYTF
d_gene: TRBD1
abundance: -
v_gene: TRBV7-9
j_gene: TRBJ1-2

CDR3nt: TGTGCCAGCAGTTTATTCAGGGAGGGCTACGAGCAGTACTTC
CDR3aa: CASSLFREGYEQYF
d_gene: TRBD2
abundance: -
v_gene: TRBV27
j_gene: TRBJ2-7

CDR3nt: TGTGCCAGCAGTGGACCGGGACAGGGAGGTTCGTCGAACAATCAGCCCCAGCATTTT
CDR3aa: CASSGPGQGGSSNNQPQHF
d_gene: TRBD1
abundance: -
v_gene: TRBV2
j_gene: TRBJ1-5

CDR3nt: TGTGCCAGCAACCTCAGTCCGGGGGGCAATCAGCCCCAGCATTTT
CDR3aa: CASNLSPGGNQPQHF
d_gene: -
abundance: -
v_gene: TRBV6-1
j_gene: TRBJ1-5

CDR3nt: TGTGCCTGGAGCCGGACAGGGAGGGGAAACACCATATATTTT
CDR3aa: CAWSRTGRGNTIYF
d_gene: TRBD1
abundance: few
v_gene: TRBV30
j_gene: TRBJ1-3

CDR3nt: TGCGCCAGCAGCTTGGAGGGTAGCGGGCTCACAGATACGCAGTATTTT
CDR3aa: CASSLEGSGLTDTQYF
d_gene: TRBD2
abundance: -
v_gene: TRBV5-1
j_gene: TRBJ2-3

CDR3nt: TGTGCCAGCAGCTCCGGACAGGGCCCCTACGAGCAGTACTTC
CDR3aa: CASSSGQGPYEQYF
d_gene: TRBD1
abundance: few
v_gene: TRBV11-2
j_gene: TRBJ2-7

CDR3nt: TGTGCCAGCAGGCCAACAGGGGGTGGTTACAATGAGCAGTTCTTC
CDR3aa: CASRPTGGGYNEQFF
d_gene: TRBD1
abundance: -
v_gene: TRBV6-5
j_gene: TRBJ2-1

CDR3nt: TGTGCCAGCAGCTTGTTAACAGGAGATTACAATGAGCAGTTCTTC
CDR3aa: CASSLLTGDYNEQFF
d_gene: -
abundance: -
v_gene: TRBV5-4
j_gene: TRBJ2-1

CDR3nt: TGTGCCTGGAGTGTTACCCTGAGCGGTGAAGCTTTCTTT
CDR3aa: CAWSVTLSGEAFF
d_gene: -
abundance: few
v_gene: TRBV30
j_gene: TRBJ1-1

CDR3nt: TGTGCCAGCAGTCCGCGCGGGACAGGGGGCACCGGGGAGCTGTTTTTT
CDR3aa: CASSPRGTGGTGELFF
d_gene: TRBD1
abundance: -
v_gene: TRBV5-8
j_gene: TRBJ2-2

CDR3nt: TGTGCCAGCAGTGGTGACTCGACTAGCGGCCCCCCCTACGAGCAGTACTTC
CDR3aa: CASSGDSTSGPPYEQYF
d_gene: TRBD2
abundance: -
v_gene: TRBV28
j_gene: TRBJ2-7

CDR3nt: TGCGCCAGCAGCTTGCCTAGCGGGCACTACGAGCAGTACTTC
CDR3aa: CASSLPSGHYEQYF
d_gene: TRBD2
abundance: -
v_gene: TRBV5-1
j_gene: TRBJ2-7

CDR3nt: TGTGCCAGCAGTCGGGATTACTACGAGCAGTACTTC
CDR3aa: CASSRDYYEQYF
d_gene: -
abundance: once
v_gene: TRBV6-1
j_gene: TRBJ2-7

CDR3nt: TGTGCCAGCAGCCAAGGGGGCAATGAGCAGTTCTTC
CDR3aa: CASSQGGNEQFF
d_gene: -
abundance: -
v_gene: TRBV13
j_gene: TRBJ2-1

CDR3nt: TGTGCCAGCAGTCTAGCGGGAGGCTCCTACGAGCAGTACTTC
CDR3aa: CASSLAGGSYEQYF
d_gene: TRBD2
abundance: -
v_gene: TRBV6-6
j_gene: TRBJ2-7

CDR3nt: TGTGCCAGCAGCCCGGGACAAAGGTCCTACGAGCAGTACTTC
CDR3aa: CASSPGQRSYEQYF
d_gene: -
abundance: -
v_gene: TRBV2
j_gene: TRBJ2-7

CDR3nt: TGTGCCAGCAGTGCGGAACAGGGTGCTGAAGCTTTCTTT
CDR3aa: CASSAEQGAEAFF
d_gene: -
abundance: -
v_gene: TRBV2
j_gene: TRBJ1-1

CDR3nt: TGCAGCGTTGAAGATCCGGGACTAGCGGGTATATACAATGAGCAGTTCTTC
CDR3aa: CSVEDPGLAGIYNEQFF
d_gene: TRBD2
abundance: -
v_gene: TRBV29-1
j_gene: TRBJ2-1